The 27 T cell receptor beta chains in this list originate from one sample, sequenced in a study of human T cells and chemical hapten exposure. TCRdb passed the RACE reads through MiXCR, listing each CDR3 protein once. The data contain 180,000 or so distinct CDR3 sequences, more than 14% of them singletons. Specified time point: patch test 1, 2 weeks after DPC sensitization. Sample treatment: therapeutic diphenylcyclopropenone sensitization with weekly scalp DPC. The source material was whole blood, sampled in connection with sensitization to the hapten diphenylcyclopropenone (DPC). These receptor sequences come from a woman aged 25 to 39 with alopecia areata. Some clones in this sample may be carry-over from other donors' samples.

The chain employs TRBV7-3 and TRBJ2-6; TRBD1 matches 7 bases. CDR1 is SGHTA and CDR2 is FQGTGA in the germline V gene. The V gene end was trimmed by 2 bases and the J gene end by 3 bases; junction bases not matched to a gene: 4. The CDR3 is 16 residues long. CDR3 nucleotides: TGTGCCAGCAGCTTATACGACAGGGATGGGGCCAACGTCCTGACTTTC. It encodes CASSLYDRDGANVLTF.

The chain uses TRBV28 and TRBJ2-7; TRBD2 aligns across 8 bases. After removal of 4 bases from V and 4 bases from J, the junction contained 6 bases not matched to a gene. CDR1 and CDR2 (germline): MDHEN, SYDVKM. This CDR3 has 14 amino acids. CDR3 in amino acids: CASSSPGGSYEQYF. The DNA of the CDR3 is TGTGCCAGCAGTTCCCCGGGAGGGTCGTACGAGCAGTACTTC.

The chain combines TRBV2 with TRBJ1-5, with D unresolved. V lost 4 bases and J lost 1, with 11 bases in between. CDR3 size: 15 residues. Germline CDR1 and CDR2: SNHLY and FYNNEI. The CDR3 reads CASSGRSGSNQPQHF. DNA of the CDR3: TGTGCCAGCAGTGGAAGGTCGGGGAGCAATCAGCCCCAGCATTTT.

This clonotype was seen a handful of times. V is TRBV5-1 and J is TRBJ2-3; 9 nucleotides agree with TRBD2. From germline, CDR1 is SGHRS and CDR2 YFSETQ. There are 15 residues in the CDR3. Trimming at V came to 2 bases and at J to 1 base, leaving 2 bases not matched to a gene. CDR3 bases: TGCGCCAGCAGCTTAAGACTAGCGGGCACAGATACGCAGTATTTT. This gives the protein CASSLRLAGTDTQYF.

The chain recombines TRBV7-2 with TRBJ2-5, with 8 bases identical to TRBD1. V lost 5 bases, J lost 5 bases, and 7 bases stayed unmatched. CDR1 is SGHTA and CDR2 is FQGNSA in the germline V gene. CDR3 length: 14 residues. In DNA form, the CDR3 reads TGTGCCAGCAGCCTCGGGACAGGTTTGGAGACCCAGTACTTC. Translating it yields CASSLGTGLETQYF.

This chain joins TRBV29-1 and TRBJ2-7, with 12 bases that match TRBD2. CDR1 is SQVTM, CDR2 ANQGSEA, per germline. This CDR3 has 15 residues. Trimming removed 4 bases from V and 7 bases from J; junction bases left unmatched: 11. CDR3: CSVGSPSGRAGEQYF. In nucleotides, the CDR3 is TGCAGCGTTGGGAGTCCTAGCGGGAGGGCCGGTGAGCAGTACTTC.

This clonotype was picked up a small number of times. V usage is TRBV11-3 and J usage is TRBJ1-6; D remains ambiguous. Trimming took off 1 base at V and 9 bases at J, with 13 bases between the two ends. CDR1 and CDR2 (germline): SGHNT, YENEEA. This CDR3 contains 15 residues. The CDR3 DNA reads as TGTGCCAGCAGCTTAGGTGGATCGACCGGTTCACCCCTCCACTTT. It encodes CASSLGGSTGSPLHF.

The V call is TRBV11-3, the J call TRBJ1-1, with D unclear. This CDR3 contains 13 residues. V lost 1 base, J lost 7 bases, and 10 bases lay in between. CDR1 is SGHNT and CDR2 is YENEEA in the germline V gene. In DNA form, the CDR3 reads TGTGCCAGCAGCTTAGGCGCCCGCGTTGAAGCTTTCTTT. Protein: CASSLGARVEAFF.

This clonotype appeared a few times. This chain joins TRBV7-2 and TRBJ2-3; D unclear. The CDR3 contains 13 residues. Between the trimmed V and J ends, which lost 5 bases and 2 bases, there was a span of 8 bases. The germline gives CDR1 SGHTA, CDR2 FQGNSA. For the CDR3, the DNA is TGTGCCAGCAGCCGCACGTACACAGATACGCAGTATTTT. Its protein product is CASSRTYTDTQYF. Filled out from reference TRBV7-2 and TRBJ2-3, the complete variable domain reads GAGVSQSPSNKVTEKGKDVELRCDPISGHTALYWYRQSLGQGLEFLIYFQGNSAPDKSGLPSDRFSAERTGGSVSTLTIQRTQQEDSAVYLCASSRTYTDTQYFGPGTRLTVL.

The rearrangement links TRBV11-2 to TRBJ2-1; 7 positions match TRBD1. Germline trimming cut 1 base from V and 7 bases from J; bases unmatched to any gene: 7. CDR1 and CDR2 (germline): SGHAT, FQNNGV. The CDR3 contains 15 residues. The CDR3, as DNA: TGTGCCAGCAGCTTAGGGTTTAAGGGGGCGAATGAGCAGTTCTTC. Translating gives CASSLGFKGANEQFF.

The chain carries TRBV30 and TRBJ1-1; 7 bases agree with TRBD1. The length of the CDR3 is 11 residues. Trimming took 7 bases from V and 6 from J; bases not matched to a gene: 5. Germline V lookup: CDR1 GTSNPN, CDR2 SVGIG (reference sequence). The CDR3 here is CALQGSAEAFF. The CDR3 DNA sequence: TGTGCCTTACAGGGGAGCGCTGAAGCTTTCTTT.

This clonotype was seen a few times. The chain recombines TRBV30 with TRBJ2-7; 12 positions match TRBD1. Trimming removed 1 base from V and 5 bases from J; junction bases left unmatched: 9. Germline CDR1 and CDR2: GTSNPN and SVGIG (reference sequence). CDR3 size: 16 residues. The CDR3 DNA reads TGTGCCTGGAGTGGCGGGACAGGGGGCGAAACGGACGAGCAGTACTTC. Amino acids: CAWSGGTGGETDEQYF.

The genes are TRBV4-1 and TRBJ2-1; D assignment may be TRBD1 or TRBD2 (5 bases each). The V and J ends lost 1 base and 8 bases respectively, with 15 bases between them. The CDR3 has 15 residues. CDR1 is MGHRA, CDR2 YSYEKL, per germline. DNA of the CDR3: TGCGCCAGCAGCCAAGCGGGGACGGGGTATTATGAGCAGTTCTTC. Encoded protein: CASSQAGTGYYEQFF.

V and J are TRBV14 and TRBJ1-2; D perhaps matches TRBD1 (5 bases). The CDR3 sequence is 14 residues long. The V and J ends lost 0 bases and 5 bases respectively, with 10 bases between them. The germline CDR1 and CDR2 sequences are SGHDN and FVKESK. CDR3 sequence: CASSQDGGDYGYTF. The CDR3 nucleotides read TGTGCCAGCAGCCAAGATGGAGGGGATTATGGCTACACCTTC.

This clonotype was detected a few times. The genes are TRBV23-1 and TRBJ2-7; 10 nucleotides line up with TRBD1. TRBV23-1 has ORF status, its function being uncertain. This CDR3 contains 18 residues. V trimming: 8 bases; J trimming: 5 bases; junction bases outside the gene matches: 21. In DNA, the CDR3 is TGCGCCAGCTCCTCCTCCGGCCCCGAACGGGACAGGGGCGACGAGCAGTACTTC. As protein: CASSSSGPERDRGDEQYF.

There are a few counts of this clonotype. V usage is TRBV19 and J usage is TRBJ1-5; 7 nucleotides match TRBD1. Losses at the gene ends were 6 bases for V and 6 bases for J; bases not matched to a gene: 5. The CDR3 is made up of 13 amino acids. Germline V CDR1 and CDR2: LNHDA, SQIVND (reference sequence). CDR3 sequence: CASSVDRAQPQHF. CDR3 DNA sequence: TGTGCCAGTAGCGTAGACAGGGCTCAGCCCCAGCATTTT.

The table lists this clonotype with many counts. CDR3 sequence (DNA): TGTGCCAGCCGGGACAGTCGAACCTCCGGGGCCAACGTCCTGACTTTC. This translates into CASRDSRTSGANVLTF. This chain links TRBV6-6 with TRBJ2-6; TRBD1 agrees at 7 bases. Losses at the gene ends were 8 bases for V and 4 bases for J; bases not matched to a gene: 11. The CDR3 length is 16 residues. Germline V gives CDR1 MNHNY, CDR2 SVGAGI (reference sequence).

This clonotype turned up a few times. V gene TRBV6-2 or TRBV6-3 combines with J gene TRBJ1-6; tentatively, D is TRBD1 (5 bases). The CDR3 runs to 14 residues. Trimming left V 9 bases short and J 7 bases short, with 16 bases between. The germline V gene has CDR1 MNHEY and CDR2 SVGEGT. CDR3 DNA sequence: TGTGCCAGTGTGCGGGACTCGGCGAATTCACCCCTCCACTTT. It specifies CASVRDSANSPLHF.

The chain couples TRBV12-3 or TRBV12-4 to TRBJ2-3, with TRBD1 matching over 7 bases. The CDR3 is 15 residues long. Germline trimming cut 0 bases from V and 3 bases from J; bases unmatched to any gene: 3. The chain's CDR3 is CASSLAGGKTDTQYF. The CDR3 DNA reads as TGTGCCAGCAGTTTAGCAGGGGGCAAGACAGATACGCAGTATTTT.

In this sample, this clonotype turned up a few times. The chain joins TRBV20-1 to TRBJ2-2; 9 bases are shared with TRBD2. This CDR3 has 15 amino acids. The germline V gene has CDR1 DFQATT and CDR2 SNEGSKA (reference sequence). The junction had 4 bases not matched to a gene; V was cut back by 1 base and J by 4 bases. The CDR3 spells CSARVAGDLTGELFF. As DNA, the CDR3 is TGCAGTGCTAGAGTAGCGGGAGATCTCACCGGGGAGCTGTTTTTT.

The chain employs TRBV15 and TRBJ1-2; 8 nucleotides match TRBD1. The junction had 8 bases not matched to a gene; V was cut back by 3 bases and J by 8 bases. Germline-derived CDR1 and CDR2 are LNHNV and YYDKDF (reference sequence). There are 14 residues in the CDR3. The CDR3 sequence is CATSSPTGVEGYTF. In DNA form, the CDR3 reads TGTGCCACCAGCAGCCCGACAGGGGTCGAGGGCTACACCTTC.

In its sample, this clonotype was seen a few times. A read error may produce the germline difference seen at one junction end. This chain's CDR3 is CASSPFLAAGSYNEQFF. The CDR3 DNA follows: TGTGCTAGCAGCCCTTTTTTGGCAGCGGGGTCCTACAATGAGCAGTTCTTC. V usage is TRBV7-7 and J usage is TRBJ2-1; 7 nucleotides align to TRBD2. The CDR3 extends over 17 amino acids. Germline values: CDR1 SSHAT, CDR2 FNYEAQ (reference sequence).

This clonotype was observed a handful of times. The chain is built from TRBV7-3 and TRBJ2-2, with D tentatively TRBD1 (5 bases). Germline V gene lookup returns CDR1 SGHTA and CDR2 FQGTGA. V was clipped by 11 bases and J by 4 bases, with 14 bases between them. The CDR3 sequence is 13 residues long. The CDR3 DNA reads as TGTGCCTGCCGATTAGGGGCCACCGGGGAGCTGTTTTTT. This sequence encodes CACRLGATGELFF. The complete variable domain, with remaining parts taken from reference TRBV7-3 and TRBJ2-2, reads GAGVSQTPSNKVTEKGKYVELRCDPISGHTALYWYRQSLGQGPEFLIYFQGTGAADDSGLPNDRFFAVRPEGSVSTLKIQRTERGDSAVYLCACRLGATGELFFGEGSRLTVL.

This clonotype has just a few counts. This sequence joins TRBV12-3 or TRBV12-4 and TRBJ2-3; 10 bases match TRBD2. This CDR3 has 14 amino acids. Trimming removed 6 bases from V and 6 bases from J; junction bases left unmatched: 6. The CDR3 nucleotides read TGTGCCAGCAGCCCTACTAGCGGGGCCGATACGCAGTATTTT. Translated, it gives CASSPTSGADTQYF.

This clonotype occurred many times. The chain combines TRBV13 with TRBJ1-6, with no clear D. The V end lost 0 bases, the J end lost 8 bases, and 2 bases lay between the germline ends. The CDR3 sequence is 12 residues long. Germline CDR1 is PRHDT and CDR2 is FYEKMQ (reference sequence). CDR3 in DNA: TGTGCCAGCAGCTTAGGGGATTCACCCCTCCACTTT. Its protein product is CASSLGDSPLHF.

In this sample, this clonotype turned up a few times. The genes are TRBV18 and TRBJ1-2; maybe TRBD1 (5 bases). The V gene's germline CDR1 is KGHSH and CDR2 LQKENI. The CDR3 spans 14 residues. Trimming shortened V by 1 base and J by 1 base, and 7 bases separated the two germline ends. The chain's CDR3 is CASSPQDSNYGYTF. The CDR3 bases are TGTGCCAGCTCACCACAAGACAGTAACTATGGCTACACCTTC.

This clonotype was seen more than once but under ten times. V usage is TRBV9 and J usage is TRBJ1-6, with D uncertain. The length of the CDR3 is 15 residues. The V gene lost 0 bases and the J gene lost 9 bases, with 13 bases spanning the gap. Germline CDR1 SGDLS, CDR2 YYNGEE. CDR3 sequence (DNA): TGTGCCAGCAGCGTAGGGACGCCTGGGATTTCACCCCTCCACTTT. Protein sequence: CASSVGTPGISPLHF.